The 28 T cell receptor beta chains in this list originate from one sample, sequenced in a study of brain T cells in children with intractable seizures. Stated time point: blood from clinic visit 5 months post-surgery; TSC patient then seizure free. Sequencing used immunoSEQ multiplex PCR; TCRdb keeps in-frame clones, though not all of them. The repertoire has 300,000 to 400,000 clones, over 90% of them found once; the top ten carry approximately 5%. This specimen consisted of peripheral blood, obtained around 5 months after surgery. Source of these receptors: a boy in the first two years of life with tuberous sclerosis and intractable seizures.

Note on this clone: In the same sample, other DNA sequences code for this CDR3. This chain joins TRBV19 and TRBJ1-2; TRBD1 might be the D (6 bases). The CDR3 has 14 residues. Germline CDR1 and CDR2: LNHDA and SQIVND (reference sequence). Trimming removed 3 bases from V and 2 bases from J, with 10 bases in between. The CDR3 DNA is TGTGCCAGTAGTATGGGGCAGGGGAACTATGGCTACACCTTC. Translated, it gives CASSMGQGNYGYTF.

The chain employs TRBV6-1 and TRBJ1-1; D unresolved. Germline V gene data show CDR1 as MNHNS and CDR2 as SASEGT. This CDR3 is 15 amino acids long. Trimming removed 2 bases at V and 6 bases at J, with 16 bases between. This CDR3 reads CASSETSGRSAEAFF. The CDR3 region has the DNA TGTGCCAGCAGTGAAACGAGCGGGAGATCAGCTGAAGCTTTCTTT.

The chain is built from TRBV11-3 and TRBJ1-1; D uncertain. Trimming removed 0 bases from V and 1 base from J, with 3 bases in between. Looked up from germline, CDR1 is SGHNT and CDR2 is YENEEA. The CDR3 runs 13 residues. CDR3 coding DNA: TGTGCCAGCAGCTTAGACCCGAACACTGAAGCTTTCTTT. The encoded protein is CASSLDPNTEAFF.

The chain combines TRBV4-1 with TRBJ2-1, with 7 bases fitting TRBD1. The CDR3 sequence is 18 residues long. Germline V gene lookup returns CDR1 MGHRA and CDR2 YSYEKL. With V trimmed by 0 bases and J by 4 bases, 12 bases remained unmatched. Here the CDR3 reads CASSQDHTERGPYNEQFF. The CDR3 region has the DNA TGCGCCAGCAGCCAAGATCATACAGAGAGGGGGCCTTACAATGAGCAGTTCTTC.

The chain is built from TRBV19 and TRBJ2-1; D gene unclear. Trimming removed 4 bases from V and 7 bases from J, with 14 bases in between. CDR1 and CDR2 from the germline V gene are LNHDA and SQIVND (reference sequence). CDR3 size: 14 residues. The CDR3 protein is CASSTYHGENEQFF. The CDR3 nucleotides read TGTGCCAGTAGTACATACCACGGCGAGAATGAGCAGTTCTTC.

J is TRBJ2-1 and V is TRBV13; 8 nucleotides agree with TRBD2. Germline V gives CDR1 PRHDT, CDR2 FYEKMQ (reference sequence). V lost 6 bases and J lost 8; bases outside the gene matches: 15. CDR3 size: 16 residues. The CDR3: CASRTNSGKNGDEQFF. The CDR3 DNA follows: TGTGCCAGCAGAACCAATAGCGGGAAGAACGGGGATGAGCAGTTCTTC.

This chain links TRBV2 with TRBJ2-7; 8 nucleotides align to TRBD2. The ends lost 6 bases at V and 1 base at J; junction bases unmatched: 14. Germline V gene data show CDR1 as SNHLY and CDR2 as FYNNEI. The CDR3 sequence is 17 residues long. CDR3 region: CASSASRLLAESYEQYF. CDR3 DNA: TGTGCCAGCAGCGCGAGTCGCCTACTAGCGGAATCCTACGAGCAGTACTTC.

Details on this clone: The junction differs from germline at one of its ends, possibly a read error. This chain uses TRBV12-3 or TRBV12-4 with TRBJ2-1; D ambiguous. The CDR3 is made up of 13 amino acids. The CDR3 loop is CASSPTPYSEQFF. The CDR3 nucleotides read TGTGCCAGCAGCCCAACCCCCTACAGTGAGCAGTTCTTC.

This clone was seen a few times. The DNA of the CDR3 is TGTGCCAGCAGTGGGACAGGGGGAAACACCATATATTTT. Translated: CASSGTGGNTIYF. The chain is built from TRBV2 and TRBJ1-3; 8 bases line up with TRBD1. V shed 4 bases, J shed 4 bases, and the junction held 0 bases outside the gene matches. The CDR3 loop spans 13 amino acids. Germline V lookup: CDR1 SNHLY, CDR2 FYNNEI.

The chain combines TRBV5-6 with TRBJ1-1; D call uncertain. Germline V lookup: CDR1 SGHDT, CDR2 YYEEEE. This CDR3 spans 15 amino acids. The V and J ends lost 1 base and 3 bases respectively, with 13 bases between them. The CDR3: CASSLSPGWDTEAFF. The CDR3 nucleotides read TGTGCCAGCAGCTTGTCTCCGGGTTGGGACACTGAAGCTTTCTTT.

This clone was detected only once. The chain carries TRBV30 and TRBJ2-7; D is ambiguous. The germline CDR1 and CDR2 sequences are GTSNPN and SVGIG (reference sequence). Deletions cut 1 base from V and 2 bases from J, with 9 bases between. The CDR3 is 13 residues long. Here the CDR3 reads CAWSGAVAYEQYF. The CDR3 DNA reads TGTGCCTGGAGTGGGGCCGTGGCCTACGAGCAGTACTTC. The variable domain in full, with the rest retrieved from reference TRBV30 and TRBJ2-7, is SQTIHQWPATLVQPVGSPLSLECTVEGTSNPNLYWYRQAAGRGLQLLFYSVGIGQISSEVPQNLSASRPQDRQFILSSKKLLLSDSGFYLCAWSGAVAYEQYFGPGTRLTVT.

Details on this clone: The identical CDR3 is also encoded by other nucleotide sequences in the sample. The CDR3 DNA is TGTGCCAGCAGCGTAGGGGGCAGCACAGATACGCAGTATTTT. Translating gives CASSVGGSTDTQYF. The chain has TRBV9 and TRBJ2-3; a possible D gene is TRBD1 (5 bases). V lost 0 bases, J lost 0 bases, and 5 bases lay in between. The germline gives CDR1 SGDLS, CDR2 YYNGEE. This CDR3 region has 14 residues.

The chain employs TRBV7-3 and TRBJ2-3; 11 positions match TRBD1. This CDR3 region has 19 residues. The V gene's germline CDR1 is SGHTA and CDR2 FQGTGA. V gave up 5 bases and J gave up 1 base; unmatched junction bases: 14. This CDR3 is CASSANWLGQGARTDTQYF. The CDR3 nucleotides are TGTGCCAGCAGCGCCAACTGGCTAGGACAGGGGGCCCGCACAGATACGCAGTATTTT.

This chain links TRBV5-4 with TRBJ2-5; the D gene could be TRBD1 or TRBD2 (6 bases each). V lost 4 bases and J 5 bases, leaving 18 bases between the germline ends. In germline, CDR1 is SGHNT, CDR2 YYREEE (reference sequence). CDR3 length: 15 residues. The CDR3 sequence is CASSATGGPVETQYF. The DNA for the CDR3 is TGTGCCAGCAGCGCGACTGGGGGGCCCGTTGAGACCCAGTACTTC.

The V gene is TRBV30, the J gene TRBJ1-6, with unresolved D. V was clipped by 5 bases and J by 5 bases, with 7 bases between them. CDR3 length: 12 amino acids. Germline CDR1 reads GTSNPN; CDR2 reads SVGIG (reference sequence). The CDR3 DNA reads TGTGCCTGGCGGCAGGATAATTCACCCCTCCACTTT. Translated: CAWRQDNSPLHF.

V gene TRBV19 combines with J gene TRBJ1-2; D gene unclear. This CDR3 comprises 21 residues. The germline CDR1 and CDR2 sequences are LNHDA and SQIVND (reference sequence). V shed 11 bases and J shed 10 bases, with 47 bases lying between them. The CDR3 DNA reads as TGTGCCCGCCCTGCTTCCCGGGGATGGGTATTTATGGTTTTTTATAATCCTGACTACACCTTC. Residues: CARPASRGWVFMVFYNPDYTF.

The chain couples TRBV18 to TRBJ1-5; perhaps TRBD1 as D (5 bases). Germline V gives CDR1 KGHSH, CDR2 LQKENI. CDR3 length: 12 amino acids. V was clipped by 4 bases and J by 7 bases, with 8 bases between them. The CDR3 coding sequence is TGTGCCAGCTCACGGGGCGGGCAGCCCCAGCATTTT. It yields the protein CASSRGGQPQHF.

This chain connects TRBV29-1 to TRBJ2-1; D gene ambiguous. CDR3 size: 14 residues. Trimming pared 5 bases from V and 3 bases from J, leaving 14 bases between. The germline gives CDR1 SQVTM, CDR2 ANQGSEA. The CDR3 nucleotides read TGCAGCGTTCGTAAAACGATTAGCTACAATGAGCAGTTCTTC. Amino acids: CSVRKTISYNEQFF.

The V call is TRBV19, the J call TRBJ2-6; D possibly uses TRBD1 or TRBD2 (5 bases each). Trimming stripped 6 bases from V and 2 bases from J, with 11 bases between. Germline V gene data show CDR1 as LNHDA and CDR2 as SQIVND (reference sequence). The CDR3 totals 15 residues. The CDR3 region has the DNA TGTGCCAGTAGGGGACCCTTTACTGGGGCCAACGTCCTGACTTTC. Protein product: CASRGPFTGANVLTF.

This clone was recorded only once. As DNA, the CDR3 is TGTGCCAGCAGTACCACAGGGCCGAGGTATGGCTACACCTTC. Translation gives CASSTTGPRYGYTF. The J gene is TRBJ1-2, the V gene TRBV6-5, with D perhaps matching TRBD1 (6 bases). The CDR3 runs to 14 residues. Trimming took off 5 bases at V and 5 bases at J, with 15 bases between the two ends. Germline V gives CDR1 MNHEY, CDR2 SVGAGI.

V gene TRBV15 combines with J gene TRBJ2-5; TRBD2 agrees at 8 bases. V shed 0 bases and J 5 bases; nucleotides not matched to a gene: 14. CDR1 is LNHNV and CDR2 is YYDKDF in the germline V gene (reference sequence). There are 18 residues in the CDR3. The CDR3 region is CATSRDPSGRRWWETQYF. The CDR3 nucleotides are TGTGCCACCAGCAGAGATCCCAGCGGGAGAAGGTGGTGGGAGACCCAGTACTTC.

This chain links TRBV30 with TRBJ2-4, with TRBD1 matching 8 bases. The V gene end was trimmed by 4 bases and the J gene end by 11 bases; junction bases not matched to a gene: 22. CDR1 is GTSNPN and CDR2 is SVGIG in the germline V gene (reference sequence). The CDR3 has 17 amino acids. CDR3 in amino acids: CAWNSPYIGTGDGVQYF. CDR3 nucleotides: TGTGCCTGGAATTCACCATATATAGGGACAGGAGACGGAGTTCAGTACTTC.

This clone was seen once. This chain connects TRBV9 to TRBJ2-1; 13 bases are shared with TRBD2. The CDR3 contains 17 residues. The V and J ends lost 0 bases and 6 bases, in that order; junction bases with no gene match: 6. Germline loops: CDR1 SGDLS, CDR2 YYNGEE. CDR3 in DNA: TGTGCCAGCAGCGTAGGACTAGCGGGAGGTGTGGGCAATGAGCAGTTCTTC. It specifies CASSVGLAGGVGNEQFF. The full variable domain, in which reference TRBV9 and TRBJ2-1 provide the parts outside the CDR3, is DSGVTQTPKHLITATGQRVTLRCSPRSGDLSVYWYQQSLDQGLQFLIQYYNGEERAKGNILERFSAQQFPDLHSELNLSSLELGDSALYFCASSVGLAGGVGNEQFFGPGTRLTVL.

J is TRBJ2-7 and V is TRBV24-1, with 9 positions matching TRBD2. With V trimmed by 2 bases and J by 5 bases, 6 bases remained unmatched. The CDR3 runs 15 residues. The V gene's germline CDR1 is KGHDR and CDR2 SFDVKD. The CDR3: CATSDSVAGDDEQYF. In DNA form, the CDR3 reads TGTGCCACCAGTGATTCTGTAGCGGGAGATGACGAGCAGTACTTC.

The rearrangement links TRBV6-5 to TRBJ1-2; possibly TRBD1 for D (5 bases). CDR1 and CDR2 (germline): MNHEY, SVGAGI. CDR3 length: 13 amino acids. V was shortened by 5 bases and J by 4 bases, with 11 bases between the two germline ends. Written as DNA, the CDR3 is TGTGCCAGCAGTAGACAGATTATCTATGGCTACACCTTC. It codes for CASSRQIIYGYTF.

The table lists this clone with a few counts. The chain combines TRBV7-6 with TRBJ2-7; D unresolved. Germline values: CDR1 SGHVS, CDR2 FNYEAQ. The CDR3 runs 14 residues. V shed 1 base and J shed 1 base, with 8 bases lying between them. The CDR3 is CASSLVANSYEQYF. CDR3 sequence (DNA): TGTGCCAGCAGCTTAGTTGCAAATTCCTACGAGCAGTACTTC. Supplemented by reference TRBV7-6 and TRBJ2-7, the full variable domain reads GAGVSQSPRYKVTKRGQDVALRCDPISGHVSLYWYRQALGQGPEFLTYFNYEAQQDKSGLPNDRFSAERPEGSISTLTIQRTEQRDSAMYRCASSLVANSYEQYFGPGTRLTVT.

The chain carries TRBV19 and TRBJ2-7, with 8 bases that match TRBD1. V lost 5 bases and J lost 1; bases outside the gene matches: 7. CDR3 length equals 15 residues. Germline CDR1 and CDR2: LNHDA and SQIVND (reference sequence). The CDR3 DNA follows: TGTGCCAGTAGTGCTTCCGGGACAGGTTCCTACGAGCAGTACTTC. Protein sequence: CASSASGTGSYEQYF.

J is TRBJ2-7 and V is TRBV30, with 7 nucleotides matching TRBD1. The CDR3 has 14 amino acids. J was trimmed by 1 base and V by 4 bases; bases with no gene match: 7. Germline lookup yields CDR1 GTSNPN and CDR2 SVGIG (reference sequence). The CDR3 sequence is CAWTTGSLSYEQYF. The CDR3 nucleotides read TGTGCCTGGACGACAGGGAGTCTTTCCTACGAGCAGTACTTC.